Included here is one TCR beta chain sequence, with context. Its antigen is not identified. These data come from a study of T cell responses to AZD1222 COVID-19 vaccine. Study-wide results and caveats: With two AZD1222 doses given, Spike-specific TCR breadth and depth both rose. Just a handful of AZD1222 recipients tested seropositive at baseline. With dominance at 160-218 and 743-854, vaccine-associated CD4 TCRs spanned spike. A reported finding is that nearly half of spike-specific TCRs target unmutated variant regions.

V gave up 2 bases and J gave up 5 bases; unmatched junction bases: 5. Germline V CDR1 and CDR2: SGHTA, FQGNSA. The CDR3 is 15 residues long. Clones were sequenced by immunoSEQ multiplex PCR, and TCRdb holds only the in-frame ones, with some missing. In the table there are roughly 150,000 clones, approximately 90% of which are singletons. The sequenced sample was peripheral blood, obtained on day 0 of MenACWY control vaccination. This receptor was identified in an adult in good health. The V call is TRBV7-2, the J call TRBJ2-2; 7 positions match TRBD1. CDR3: CASSLKARGTGELFF. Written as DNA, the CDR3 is TGTGCCAGCAGCTTAAAAGCCAGGGGGACCGGGGAGCTGTTTTTT.